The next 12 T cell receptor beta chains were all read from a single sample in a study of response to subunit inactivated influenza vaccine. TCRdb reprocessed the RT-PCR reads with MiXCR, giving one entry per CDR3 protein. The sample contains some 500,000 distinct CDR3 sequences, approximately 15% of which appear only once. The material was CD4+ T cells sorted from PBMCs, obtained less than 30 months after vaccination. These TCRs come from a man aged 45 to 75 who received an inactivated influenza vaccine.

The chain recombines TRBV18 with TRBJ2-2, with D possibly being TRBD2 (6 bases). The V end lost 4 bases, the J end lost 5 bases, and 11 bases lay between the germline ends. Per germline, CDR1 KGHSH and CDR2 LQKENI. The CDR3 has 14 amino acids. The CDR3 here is CASSRSRGTGELFF. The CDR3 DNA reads TGTGCCAGCTCACGATCCCGGGGGACCGGGGAGCTGTTTTTT.

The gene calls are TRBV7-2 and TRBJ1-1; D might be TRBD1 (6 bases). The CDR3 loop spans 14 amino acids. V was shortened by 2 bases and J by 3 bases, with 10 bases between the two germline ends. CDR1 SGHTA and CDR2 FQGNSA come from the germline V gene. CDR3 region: CASSLLGAYTEAFF. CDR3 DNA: TGTGCCAGCAGCTTACTGGGGGCATACACTGAAGCTTTCTTT.

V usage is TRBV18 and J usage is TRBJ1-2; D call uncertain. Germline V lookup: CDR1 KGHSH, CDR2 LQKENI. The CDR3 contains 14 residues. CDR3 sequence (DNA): TGTGCAGGCTCACCACCCGGTCGGAGCTATGGCTACACCTTC. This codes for CAGSPPGRSYGYTF.

CDR3 amino acids: CASSSTGTSGYYEQYF. DNA for the CDR3: TGCGCCAGCAGCTCGACCGGGACTAGCGGTTACTACGAGCAGTACTTC. The gene calls are TRBV5-1 and TRBJ2-7; 11 bases match TRBD2. The trim removed 3 bases at V and 3 bases at J, leaving 8 bases unmatched. CDR1 and CDR2 from the germline V gene are SGHRS and YFSETQ. This CDR3 region has 16 residues.

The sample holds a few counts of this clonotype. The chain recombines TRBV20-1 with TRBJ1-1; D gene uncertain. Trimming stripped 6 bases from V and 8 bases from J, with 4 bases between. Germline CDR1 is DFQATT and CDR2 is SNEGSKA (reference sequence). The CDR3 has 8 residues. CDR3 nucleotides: TGCAGTGCCCCGGAAGCTTTCTTT. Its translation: CSAPEAFF.

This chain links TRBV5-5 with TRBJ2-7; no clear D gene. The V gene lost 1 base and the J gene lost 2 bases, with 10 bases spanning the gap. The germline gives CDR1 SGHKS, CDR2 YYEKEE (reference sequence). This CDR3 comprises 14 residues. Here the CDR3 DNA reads TGTGCCAGCAGCTTGAAGGCTGAAACCTACGAGCAGTACTTC. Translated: CASSLKAETYEQYF.

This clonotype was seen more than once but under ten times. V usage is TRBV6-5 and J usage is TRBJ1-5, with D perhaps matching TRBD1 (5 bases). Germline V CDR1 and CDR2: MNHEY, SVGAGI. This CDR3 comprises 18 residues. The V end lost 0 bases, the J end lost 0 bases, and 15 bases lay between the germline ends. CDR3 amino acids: CASSYSSRGDHSNQPQHF. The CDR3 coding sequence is TGTGCCAGCAGTTACTCGAGTAGGGGAGACCATAGCAATCAGCCCCAGCATTTT.

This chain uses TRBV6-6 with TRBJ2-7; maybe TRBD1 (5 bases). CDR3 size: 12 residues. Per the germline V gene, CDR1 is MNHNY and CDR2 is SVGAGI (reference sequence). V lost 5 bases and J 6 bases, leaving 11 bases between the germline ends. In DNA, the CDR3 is TGTGCCAGCAGTCACAGGTCCCTCGAGCAGTACTTC. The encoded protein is CASSHRSLEQYF.

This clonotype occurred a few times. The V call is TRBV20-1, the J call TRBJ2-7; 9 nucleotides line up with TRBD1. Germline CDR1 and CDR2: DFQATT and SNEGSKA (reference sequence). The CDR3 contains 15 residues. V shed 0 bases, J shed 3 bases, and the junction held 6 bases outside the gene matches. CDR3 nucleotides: TGCAGTGCTAGAGATCCTGGGACAGGGAGCTACGAGCAGTACTTC. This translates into CSARDPGTGSYEQYF.

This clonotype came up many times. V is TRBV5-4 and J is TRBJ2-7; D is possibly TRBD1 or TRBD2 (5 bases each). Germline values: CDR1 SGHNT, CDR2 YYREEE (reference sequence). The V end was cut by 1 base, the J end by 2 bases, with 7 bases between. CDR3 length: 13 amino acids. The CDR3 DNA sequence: TGTGCCAGCAGCTTGCGGGGCGCCTACGAGCAGTACTTC. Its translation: CASSLRGAYEQYF.

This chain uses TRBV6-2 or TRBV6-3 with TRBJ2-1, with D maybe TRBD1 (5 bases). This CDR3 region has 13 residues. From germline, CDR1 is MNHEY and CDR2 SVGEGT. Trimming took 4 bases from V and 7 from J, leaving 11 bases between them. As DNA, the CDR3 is TGTGCCAGCAGTTTACAGGAGTTTAATGAGCAGTTCTTC. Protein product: CASSLQEFNEQFF.

For the CDR3, the DNA is TGTGCCAGCAGGCGGGACAACACTGAAGCTTTCTTT. Protein product: CASRRDNTEAFF. This chain joins TRBV2 and TRBJ1-1; TRBD1 is a possible D gene (5 bases). The CDR3 is 12 residues long. Germline V gene lookup returns CDR1 SNHLY and CDR2 FYNNEI. Trimming cost V 6 bases and J 2 bases, with 7 bases left between them.